A selection of T cell receptor beta chains follows, all from one sample in a study of identical twins. TCRdb reprocessed the 5' RACE reads with MiXCR, giving one entry per CDR3 protein. Here the sample spans roughly 570,000 distinct CDR3 sequences, 9.6% being singletons. The sample was also reused in another study, on yellow fever vaccine responses in identical twins.

The source material was PBMCs. The receptor set was obtained from a woman younger than 35 in good health. Each CDR3 is given with its conserved first and last residue. The D gene is left open where the match is weak. Clone size is given for some rows only: seen once, a few or many times, or a class if the clone is expanded.

cdr3_length,clone_size,d_call,j_call,v_call,cdr3_aa,cdr3_nt
17,few,TRBD1,TRBJ2-5,TRBV12-3/TRBV12-4,CASSPRQGALSGSAQYF,TGTGCCAGCAGTCCTCGACAGGGGGCGTTATCCGGATCTGCCCAGTACTTC
17,many,NA,TRBJ1-4,TRBV9,CASSDEAEGVDNEKLFF,TGTGCCAGCAGCGACGAAGCGGAGGGGGTCGATAATGAAAAACTGTTTTTT
19,once,NA,TRBJ1-4,TRBV7-4,CASSSGFGCRATTNEKLFF,TGTGCCAGCAGCTCCGGTTTTGGGTGCAGGGCGACGACTAATGAAAAACTGTTTTTT
14,many,NA,TRBJ1-2,TRBV20-1,CSAREAGEIYGYTF,TGCAGTGCTAGAGAGGCAGGGGAAATCTATGGCTACACCTTC
13,few,NA,TRBJ2-5,TRBV7-9,CASIEAGRETQYF,TGTGCCAGCATCGAAGCCGGTAGGGAGACCCAGTACTTC
15,NA,TRBD1,TRBJ2-5,TRBV11-2,CASSVDGTGDETQYF,TGTGCCAGCAGCGTAGACGGGACAGGGGATGAGACCCAGTACTTC
15,few,TRBD2,TRBJ2-1,TRBV29-1,CSLQGGLAGSYEQFF,TGCAGCCTCCAGGGAGGGCTAGCGGGAAGCTATGAGCAGTTCTTC
14,NA,TRBD2,TRBJ2-3,TRBV5-1,CASSPAGGRDTQYF,TGCGCCAGCAGCCCAGCGGGGGGGCGTGATACGCAGTATTTT
12,few,NA,TRBJ2-7,TRBV5-1,CASSIAGSEQYF,TGCGCCAGCAGTATAGCCGGCAGCGAGCAGTACTTC
16,NA,TRBD2,TRBJ2-7,TRBV27,CASSFWGTSGSYEQYF,TGTGCCAGCAGTTTCTGGGGGACTAGCGGGAGCTACGAGCAGTACTTC
14,few,NA,TRBJ1-1,TRBV29-1,CSVVAESMNTEAFF,TGCAGCGTTGTGGCCGAATCTATGAACACTGAAGCTTTCTTT
15,many,NA,TRBJ2-7,TRBV7-6,CASSLGPQVGHEQYF,TGTGCCAGCAGCTTAGGACCACAAGTCGGGCACGAGCAGTACTTC
16,few,NA,TRBJ2-3,TRBV4-2,CASSQEGSGPTDTQYF,TGTGCCAGCAGCCAAGAAGGATCCGGACCCACAGATACGCAGTATTTT
16,many,TRBD2,TRBJ2-1,TRBV7-2,CASSYASGGFYNEQFF,TGTGCCAGCAGCTACGCGAGCGGGGGATTCTACAATGAGCAGTTCTTC
14,NA,NA,TRBJ1-2,TRBV7-2,CASSLGRGYYGYTF,TGTGCCAGCAGCTTAGGGCGCGGGTACTATGGCTACACCTTC
15,NA,NA,TRBJ2-2,TRBV12-3/TRBV12-4,CASSLGVLNTGELFF,TGTGCCAGCAGTTTGGGGGTTTTGAACACCGGGGAGCTGTTTTTT
12,NA,NA,TRBJ1-5,TRBV7-2,CASSFGRQPQHF,TGTGCCAGCAGCTTTGGGCGCCAGCCCCAGCATTTT
15,many,TRBD1,TRBJ1-1,TRBV11-2,CASSIRQGANTEAFF,TGTGCCAGCAGCATCAGACAGGGGGCGAACACTGAAGCTTTCTTT